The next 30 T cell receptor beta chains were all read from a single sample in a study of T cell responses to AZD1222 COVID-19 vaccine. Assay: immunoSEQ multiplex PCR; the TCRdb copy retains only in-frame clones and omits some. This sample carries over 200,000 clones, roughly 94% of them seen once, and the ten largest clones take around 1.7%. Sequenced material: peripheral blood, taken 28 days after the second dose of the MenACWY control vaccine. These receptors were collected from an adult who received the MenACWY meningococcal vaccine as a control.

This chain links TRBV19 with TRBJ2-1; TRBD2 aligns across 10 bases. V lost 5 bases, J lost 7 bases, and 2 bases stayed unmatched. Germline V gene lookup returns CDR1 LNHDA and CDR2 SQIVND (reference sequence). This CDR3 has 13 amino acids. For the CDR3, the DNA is TGTGCCAGTAGTCTAGCGGGAGTGAATGAGCAGTTCTTC. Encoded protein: CASSLAGVNEQFF.

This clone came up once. For the CDR3, the DNA is TGCGCCAGCAGCCCAGGAGCGCAGGAATACAATGAGCAGTTCTTC. This codes for CASSPGAQEYNEQFF. The V and J genes are TRBV5-1 and TRBJ2-1; the D is unclear. CDR1 and CDR2 from the germline V gene are SGHRS and YFSETQ. Trimming stripped 4 bases from V and 4 bases from J, with 15 bases between. This CDR3 has 15 amino acids.

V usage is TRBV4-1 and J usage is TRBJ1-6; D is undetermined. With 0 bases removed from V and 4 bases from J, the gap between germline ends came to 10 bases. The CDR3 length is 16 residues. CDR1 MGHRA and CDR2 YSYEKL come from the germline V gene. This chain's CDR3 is CASSQEAVPYNSPLHF. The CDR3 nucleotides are TGCGCCAGCAGCCAAGAAGCCGTGCCGTATAATTCACCCCTCCACTTT.

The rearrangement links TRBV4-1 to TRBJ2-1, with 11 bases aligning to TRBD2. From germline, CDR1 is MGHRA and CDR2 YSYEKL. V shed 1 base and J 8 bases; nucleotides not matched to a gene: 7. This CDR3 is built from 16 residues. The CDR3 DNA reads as TGCGCCAGCAGCCAAGTATTAGCGGGGGGGCCGCATGAGCAGTTCTTC. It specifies CASSQVLAGGPHEQFF.

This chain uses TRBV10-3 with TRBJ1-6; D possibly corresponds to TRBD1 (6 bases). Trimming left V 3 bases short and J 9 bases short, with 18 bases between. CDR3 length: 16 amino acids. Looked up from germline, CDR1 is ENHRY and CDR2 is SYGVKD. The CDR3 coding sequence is TGTGCCATCAGTGAACCTAGCCGACAAGGGGGTTCACCCCTCCACTTT. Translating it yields CAISEPSRQGGSPLHF.

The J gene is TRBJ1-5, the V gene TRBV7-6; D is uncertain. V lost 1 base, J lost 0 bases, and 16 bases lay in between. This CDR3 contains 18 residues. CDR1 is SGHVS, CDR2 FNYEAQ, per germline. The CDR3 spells CASSLGVRIDLSNQPQHF. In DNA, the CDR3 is TGTGCCAGCAGCTTAGGGGTCCGTATCGACCTTAGCAATCAGCCCCAGCATTTT.

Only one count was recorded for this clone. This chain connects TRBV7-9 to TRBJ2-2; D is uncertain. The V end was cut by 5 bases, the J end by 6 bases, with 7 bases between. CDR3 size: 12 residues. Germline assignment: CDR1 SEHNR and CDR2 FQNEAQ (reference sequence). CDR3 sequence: CASSPFPGELFF. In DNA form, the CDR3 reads TGTGCCAGCAGCCCCTTCCCCGGGGAGCTGTTTTTT.

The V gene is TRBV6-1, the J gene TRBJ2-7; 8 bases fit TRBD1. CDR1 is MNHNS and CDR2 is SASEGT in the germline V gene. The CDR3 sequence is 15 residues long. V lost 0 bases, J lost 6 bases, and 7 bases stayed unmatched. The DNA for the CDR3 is TGTGCCAGCAGTGAAGCGCCGGGACAGGAACGCGAGCAGTACTTC. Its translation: CASSEAPGQEREQYF.

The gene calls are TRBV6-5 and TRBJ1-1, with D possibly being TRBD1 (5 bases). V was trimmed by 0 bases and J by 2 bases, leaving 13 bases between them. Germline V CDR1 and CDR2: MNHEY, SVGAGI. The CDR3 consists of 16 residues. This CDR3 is CASSYSTRGTNTEAFF. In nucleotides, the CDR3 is TGTGCCAGCAGTTACTCAACGAGGGGAACTAACACTGAAGCTTTCTTT.

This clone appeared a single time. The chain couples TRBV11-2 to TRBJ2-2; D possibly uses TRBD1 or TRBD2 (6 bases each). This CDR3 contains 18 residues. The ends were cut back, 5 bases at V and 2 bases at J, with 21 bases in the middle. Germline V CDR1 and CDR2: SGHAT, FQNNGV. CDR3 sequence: CASSTRGLGAGNTGELFF. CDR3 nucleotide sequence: TGTGCCAGCAGCACTCGGGGGTTGGGGGCCGGTAACACCGGGGAGCTGTTTTTT.

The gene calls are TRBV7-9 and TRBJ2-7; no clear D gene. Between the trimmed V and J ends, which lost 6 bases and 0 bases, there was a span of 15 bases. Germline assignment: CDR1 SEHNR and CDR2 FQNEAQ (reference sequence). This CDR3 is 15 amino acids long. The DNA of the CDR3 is TGTGCCAGCAGAGGCTTTGGACCTTCCTCCTACGAGCAGTACTTC. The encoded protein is CASRGFGPSSYEQYF. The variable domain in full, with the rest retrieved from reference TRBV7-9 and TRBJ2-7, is DTGVSQNPRHKITKRGQNVTFRCDPISEHNRLYWYRQTLGQGPEFLTYFQNEAQLEKSRLLSDRFSAERPKGSFSTLEIQRTEQGDSAMYLCASRGFGPSSYEQYFGPGTRLTVT.

The CDR3 protein is CASSQDSTGYDSNQPQHF. The CDR3 region has the DNA TGTGCCAGCAGCCAAGACTCGACAGGTTATGATAGCAATCAGCCCCAGCATTTT. V gene TRBV3-1 (or the pseudogene TRBV3-2) combines with J gene TRBJ1-5; weak D call: TRBD1 (6 bases). V lost 0 bases and J lost 0, with 15 bases in between. Germline CDR1 and CDR2: LGHDT and YNNKEL (reference sequence). The CDR3 sequence is 18 residues long.

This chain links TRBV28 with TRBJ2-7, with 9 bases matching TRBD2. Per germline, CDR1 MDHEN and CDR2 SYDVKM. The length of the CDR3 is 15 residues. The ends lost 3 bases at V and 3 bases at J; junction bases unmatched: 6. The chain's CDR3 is CASSLWREGLYEQYF. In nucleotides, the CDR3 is TGTGCCAGCAGTTTGTGGCGGGAGGGCCTCTACGAGCAGTACTTC.

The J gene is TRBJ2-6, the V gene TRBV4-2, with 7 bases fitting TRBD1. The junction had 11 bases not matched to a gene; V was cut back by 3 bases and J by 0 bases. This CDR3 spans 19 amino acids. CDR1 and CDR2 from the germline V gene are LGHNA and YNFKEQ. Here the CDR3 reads CASSHLSGTEDSGANVLTF. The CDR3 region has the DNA TGTGCCAGCAGCCACCTTTCCGGGACAGAGGACTCTGGGGCCAACGTCCTGACTTTC.

The CDR3 here is CASSYWGRDYGYTF. The CDR3 coding sequence is TGTGCCAGCAGTTACTGGGGAAGGGACTATGGCTACACCTTC. The rearrangement links TRBV6-5 to TRBJ1-2, with D unclear. Trimming stripped 1 base from V and 3 bases from J, with 9 bases between. CDR3 length: 14 amino acids. The germline V gene encodes CDR1 MNHEY and CDR2 SVGAGI.

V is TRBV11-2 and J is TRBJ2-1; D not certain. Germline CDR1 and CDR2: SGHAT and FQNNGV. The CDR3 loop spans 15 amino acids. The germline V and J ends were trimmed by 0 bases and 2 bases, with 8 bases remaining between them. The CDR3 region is CASSLDLGPYNEQFF. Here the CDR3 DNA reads TGTGCCAGCAGCTTAGATCTGGGTCCCTACAATGAGCAGTTCTTC. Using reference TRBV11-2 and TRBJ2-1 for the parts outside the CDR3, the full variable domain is EAGVAQSPRYKIIEKRQSVAFWCNPISGHATLYWYQQILGQGPKLLIQFQNNGVVDDSQLPKDRFSAERLKGVDSTLKIQPAKLEDSAVYLCASSLDLGPYNEQFFGPGTRLTVL.

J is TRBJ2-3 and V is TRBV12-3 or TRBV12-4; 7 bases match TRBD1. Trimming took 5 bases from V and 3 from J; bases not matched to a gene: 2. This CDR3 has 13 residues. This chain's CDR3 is CASSHRGTDTQYF. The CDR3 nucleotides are TGTGCCAGCAGTCACAGGGGAACAGATACGCAGTATTTT.

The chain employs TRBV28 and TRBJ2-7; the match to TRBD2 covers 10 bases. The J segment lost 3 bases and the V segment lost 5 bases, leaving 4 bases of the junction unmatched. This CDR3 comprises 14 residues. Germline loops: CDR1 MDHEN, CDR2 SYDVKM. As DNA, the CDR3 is TGTGCCAGCAGTCGGACTAGCGGCCTCTACGAGCAGTACTTC. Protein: CASSRTSGLYEQYF.

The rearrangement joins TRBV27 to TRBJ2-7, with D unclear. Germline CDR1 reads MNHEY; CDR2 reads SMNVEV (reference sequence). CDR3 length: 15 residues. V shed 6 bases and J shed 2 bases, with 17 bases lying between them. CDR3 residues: CASRARAQPTYEQYF. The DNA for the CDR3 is TGTGCCAGCAGGGCAAGGGCGCAACCCACCTACGAGCAGTACTTC.

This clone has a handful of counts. The CDR3 is CASSLVGGRSSYEQYF. DNA for the CDR3: TGTGCCAGCAGCTTAGTAGGCGGGAGGAGCTCCTACGAGCAGTACTTC. The chain couples TRBV11-2 to TRBJ2-7; 8 bases match TRBD2. V gave up 1 base and J gave up 0 bases; unmatched junction bases: 5. Germline values: CDR1 SGHAT, CDR2 FQNNGV. This CDR3 is 16 amino acids long.

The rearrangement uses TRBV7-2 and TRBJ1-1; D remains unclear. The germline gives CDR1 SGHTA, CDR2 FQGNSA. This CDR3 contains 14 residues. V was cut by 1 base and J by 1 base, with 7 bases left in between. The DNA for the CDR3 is TGTGCCAGCAGCTTAGTTGCGGGGAACACTGAAGCTTTCTTT. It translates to CASSLVAGNTEAFF.

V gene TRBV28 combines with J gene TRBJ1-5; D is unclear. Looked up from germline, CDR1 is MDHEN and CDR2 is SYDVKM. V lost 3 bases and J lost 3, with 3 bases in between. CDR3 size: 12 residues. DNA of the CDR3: TGTGCCAGCAGTTTTGCCAATCAGCCCCAGCATTTT. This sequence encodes CASSFANQPQHF.

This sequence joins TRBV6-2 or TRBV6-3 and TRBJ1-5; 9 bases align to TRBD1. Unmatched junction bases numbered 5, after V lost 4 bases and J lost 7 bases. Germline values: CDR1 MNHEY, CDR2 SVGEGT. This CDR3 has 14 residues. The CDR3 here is CASSFTGGGQPQHF. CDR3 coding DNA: TGTGCCAGCAGTTTCACAGGGGGCGGCCAGCCCCAGCATTTT.

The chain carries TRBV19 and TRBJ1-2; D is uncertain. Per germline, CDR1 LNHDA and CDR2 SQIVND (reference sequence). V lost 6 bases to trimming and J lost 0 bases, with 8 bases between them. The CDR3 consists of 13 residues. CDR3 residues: CASRGFSNYGYTF. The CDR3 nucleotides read TGTGCCAGTAGAGGGTTTTCTAACTATGGCTACACCTTC. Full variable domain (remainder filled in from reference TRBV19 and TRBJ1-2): DGGITQSPKYLFRKEGQNVTLSCEQNLNHDAMYWYRQDPGQGLRLIYYSQIVNDFQKGDIAEGYSVSREKKESFPLTVTSAQKNPTAFYLCASRGFSNYGYTFGSGTRLTVV.

The CDR3 loop is CASSQDLGGLGSNQPQHF. CDR3 nucleotide sequence: TGTGCCAGCAGCCAAGATTTGGGGGGTTTGGGTAGCAATCAGCCCCAGCATTTT. This chain joins TRBV4-2 and TRBJ1-5; D is perhaps TRBD1 (5 bases). Germline lookup yields CDR1 LGHNA and CDR2 YNFKEQ. The CDR3 is 18 amino acids. V lost 0 bases to trimming and J lost 0 bases, with 15 bases between them.

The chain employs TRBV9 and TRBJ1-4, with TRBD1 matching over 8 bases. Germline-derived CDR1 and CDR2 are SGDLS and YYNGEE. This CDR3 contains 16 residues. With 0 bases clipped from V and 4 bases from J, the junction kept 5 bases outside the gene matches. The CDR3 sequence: CASSVAGGTGNEKLFF. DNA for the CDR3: TGTGCCAGCAGCGTAGCAGGGGGCACGGGTAATGAAAAACTGTTTTTT.

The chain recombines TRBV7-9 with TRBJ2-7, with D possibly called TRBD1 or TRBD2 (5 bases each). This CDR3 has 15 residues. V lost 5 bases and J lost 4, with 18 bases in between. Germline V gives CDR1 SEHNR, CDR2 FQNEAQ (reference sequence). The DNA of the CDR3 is TGTGCCAGCAGCCCCCAAAAAGGGACCTCTTACGAGCAGTACTTC. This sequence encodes CASSPQKGTSYEQYF.

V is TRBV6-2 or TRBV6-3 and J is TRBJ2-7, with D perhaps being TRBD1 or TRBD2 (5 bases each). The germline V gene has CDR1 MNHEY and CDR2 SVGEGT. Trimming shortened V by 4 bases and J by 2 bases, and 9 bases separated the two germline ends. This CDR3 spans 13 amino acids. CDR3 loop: CASSLTAAYEQYF. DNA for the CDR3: TGTGCCAGCAGTTTGACAGCGGCCTACGAGCAGTACTTC.

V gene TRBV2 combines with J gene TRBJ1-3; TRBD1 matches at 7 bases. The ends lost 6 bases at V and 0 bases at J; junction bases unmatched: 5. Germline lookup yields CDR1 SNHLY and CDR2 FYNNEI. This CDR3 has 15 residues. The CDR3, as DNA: TGTGCCAGCAGGATGGGACAGTACTCTGGAAACACCATATATTTT. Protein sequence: CASRMGQYSGNTIYF.

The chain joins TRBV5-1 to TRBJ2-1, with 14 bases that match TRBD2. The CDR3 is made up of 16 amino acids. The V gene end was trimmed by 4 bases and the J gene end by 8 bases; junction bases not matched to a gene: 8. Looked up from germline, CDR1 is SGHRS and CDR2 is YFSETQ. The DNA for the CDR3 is TGCGCCAGCAGCACGGGACTAGCGGGAGCAAGCGATGAGCAGTTCTTC. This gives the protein CASSTGLAGASDEQFF.